This TCR beta chain is from a study of control samples from healthy donors and cancer patients. This CDR3 contains 15 residues. Trimming pared 4 bases from V and 2 bases from J, leaving 15 bases between. Germline CDR1 MNHEY, CDR2 SVGEGT. The assay was immunoSEQ multiplex PCR, and TCRdb's table has in-frame clones only and misses some. The data show 250,000 to 300,000 clones, approximately 80% seen once. The receptor was isolated from a woman in her sixties with lung cancer. The rearrangement links TRBV6-2 or TRBV6-3 to TRBJ2-7; TRBD2 is a possible D gene (5 bases). Sequenced input: PBMCs. CDR3 nucleotide sequence: TGTGCCAGCAGTTTTGCCTGGGGAGTTACCTACGAGCAGTACTTC. Protein sequence: CASSFAWGVTYEQYF.